The entry below describes one TCR beta chain. The antigen remains undetermined. The data derive from a study of early stage breast cancer tumors. Libraries were prepared by immunoSEQ multiplex PCR; TCRdb keeps only in-frame clonotypes and omits some of them. The sample has around 25,000 clones; roughly 67% are singletons. Findings and caveats of the study: Unsorted bulk genomic DNA sequencing lacked pairing and functional marker data. Enriched TCRB sequences shared across patients were mostly commonly generated sequences.

This TCR was sampled from a person aged 55 to 70 with breast cancer. Sequenced sample: breast tumor tissue.

Here the CDR3 DNA reads TGTGCCAGTAGTATTTCGGAACTATCTGGAAACACCATATATTTT. As protein: CASSISELSGNTIYF. The V and J genes are TRBV19 and TRBJ1-3; D is unresolved. Germline loops: CDR1 LNHDA, CDR2 SQIVND (reference sequence). CDR3 length: 15 amino acids. Trimming took off 3 bases at V and 1 base at J, with 10 bases between the two ends.